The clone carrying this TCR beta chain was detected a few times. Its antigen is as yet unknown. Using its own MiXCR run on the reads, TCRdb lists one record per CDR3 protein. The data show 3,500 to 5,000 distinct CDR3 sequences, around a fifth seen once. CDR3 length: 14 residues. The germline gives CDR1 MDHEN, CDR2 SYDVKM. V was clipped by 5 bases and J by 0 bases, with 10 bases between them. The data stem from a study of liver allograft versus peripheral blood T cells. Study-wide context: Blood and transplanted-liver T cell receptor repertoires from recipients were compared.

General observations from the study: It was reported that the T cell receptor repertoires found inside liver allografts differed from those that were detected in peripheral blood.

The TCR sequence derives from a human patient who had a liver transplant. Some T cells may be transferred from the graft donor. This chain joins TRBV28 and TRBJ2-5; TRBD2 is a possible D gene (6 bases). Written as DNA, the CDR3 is TGTGCCAGCAGTCAAGGAGGGGACCAAGAGACCCAGTACTTC. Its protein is CASSQGGDQETQYF.